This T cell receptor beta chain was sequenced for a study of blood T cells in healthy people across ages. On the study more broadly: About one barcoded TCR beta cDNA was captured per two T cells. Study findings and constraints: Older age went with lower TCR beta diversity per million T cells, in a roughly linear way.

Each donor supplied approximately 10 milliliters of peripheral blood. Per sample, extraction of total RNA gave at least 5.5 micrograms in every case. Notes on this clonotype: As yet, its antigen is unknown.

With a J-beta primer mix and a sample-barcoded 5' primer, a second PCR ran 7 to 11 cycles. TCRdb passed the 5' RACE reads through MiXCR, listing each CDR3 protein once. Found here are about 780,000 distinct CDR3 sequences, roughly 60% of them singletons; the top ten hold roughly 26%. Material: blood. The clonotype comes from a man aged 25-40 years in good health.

In DNA form, the CDR3 reads TGTGCCAGCAGCCGACAGGGCCAATTTGAGACCCAGTACTTC. This translates into CASSRQGQFETQYF. The chain is built from TRBV11-2 and TRBJ2-5, with 7 bases fitting TRBD1. This CDR3 is built from 14 residues. V was clipped by 5 bases and J by 5 bases; unmatched bases: 8. Germline lookup yields CDR1 SGHAT and CDR2 FQNNGV.